Detailed here is one TCR beta chain. Next came a second PCR, run for roughly 6 to 11 cycles, which used a sample-barcoded 5' primer along with a J-beta primer mix. TCRdb re-called the 5' RACE reads through MiXCR, storing one row per CDR3 protein. The sample has about 730,000 distinct CDR3 sequences, approximately 39% seen once; the top ten hold roughly 19%. The CDR3 contains 15 residues. Germline loops: CDR1 DFQATT, CDR2 SNEGSKA (reference sequence). The germline V and J ends were trimmed by 6 bases and 0 bases, with 15 bases remaining between them. This record belongs to a study of blood T cells in healthy people across ages.

The material sequenced was blood. The clonotype originates from a woman in her fifties or sixties in good health. The rearrangement links TRBV20-1 to TRBJ2-4; D is unresolved. CDR3 residues: CSAVDPGLAKNIQYF. The DNA of the CDR3 is TGCAGTGCCGTGGACCCAGGTCTAGCCAAAAACATTCAGTACTTC.